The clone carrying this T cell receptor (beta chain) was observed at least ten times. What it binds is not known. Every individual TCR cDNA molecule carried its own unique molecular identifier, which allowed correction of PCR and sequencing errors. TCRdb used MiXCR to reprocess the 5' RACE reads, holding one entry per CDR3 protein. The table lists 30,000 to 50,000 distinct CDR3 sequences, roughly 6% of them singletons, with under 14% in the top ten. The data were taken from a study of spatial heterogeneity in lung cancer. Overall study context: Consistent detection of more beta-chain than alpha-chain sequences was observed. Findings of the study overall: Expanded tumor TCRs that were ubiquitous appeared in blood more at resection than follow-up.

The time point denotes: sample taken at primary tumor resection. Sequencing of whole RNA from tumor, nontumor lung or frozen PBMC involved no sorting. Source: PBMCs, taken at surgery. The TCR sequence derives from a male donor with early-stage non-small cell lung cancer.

The CDR3 reads CASSRDTYQPQHF. The CDR3 DNA sequence: TGCGCCAGCTCCAGGGACACTTATCAGCCCCAGCATTTT. The chain uses TRBV10-2 and TRBJ1-5; possibly TRBD1 for D (6 bases). The CDR3 totals 13 residues. CDR1 is WSHSY and CDR2 is SAAADI in the germline V gene. Deletions cut 8 bases from V and 5 bases from J, with 13 bases between.